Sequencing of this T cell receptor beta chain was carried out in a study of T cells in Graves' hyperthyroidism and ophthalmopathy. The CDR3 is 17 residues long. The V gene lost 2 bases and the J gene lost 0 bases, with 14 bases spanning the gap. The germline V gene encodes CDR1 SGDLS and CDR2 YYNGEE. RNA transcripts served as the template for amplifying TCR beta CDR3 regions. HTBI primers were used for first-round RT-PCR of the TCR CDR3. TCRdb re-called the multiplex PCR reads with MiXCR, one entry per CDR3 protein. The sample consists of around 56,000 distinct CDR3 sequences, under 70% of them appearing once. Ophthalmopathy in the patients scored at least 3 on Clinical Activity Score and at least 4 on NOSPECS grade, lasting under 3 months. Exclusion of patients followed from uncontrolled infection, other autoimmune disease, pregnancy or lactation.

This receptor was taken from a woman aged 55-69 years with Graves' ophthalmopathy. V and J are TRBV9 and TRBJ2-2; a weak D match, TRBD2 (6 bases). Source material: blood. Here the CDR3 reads CASSVRGGGANTGELFF. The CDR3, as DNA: TGTGCCAGCAGCGTCCGAGGAGGCGGGGCGAACACCGGGGAGCTGTTTTTT.